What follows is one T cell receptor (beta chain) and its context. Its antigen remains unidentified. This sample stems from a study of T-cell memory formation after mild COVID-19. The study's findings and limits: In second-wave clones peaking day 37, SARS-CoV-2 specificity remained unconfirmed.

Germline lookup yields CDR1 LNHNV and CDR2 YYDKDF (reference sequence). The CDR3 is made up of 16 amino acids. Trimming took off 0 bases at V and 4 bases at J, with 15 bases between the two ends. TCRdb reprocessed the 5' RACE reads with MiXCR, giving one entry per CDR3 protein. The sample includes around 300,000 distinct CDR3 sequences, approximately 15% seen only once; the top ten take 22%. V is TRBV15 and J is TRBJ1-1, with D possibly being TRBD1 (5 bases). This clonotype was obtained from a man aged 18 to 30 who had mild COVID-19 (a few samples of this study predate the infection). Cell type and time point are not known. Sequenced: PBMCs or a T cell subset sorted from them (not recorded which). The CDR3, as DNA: TGTGCCACCAGCAGAGATCTCCGGCAGGGCGGCACTGAAGCTTTCTTT. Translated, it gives CATSRDLRQGGTEAFF.